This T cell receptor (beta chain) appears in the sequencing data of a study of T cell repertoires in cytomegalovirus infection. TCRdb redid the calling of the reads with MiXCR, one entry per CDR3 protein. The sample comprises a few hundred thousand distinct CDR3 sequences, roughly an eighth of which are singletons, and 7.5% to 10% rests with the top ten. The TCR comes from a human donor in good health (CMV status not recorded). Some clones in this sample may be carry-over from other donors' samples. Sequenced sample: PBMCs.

The CDR3 is CASSSSPGGPNEQFF. DNA of the CDR3: TGCGCCAGCAGCTCCTCTCCGGGGGGCCCGAATGAGCAGTTCTTC. The J gene is TRBJ2-1, the V gene TRBV5-1, with D perhaps TRBD2 (7 bases). Trimming stripped 3 bases from V and 7 bases from J, with 17 bases between. There are 15 residues in the CDR3. The germline gives CDR1 SGHRS, CDR2 YFSETQ. Drawing the rest from reference TRBV5-1 and TRBJ2-1, the complete variable domain is KAGVTQTPRYLIKTRGQQVTLSCSPISGHRSVSWYQQTPGQGLQFLFEYFSETQRNKGNFPGRFSGRQFSNSRSEMNVSTLELGDSALYLCASSSSPGGPNEQFFGPGTRLTVL.